One T cell receptor beta chain is described in this entry. Its antigen is not identified. These data belong to a study of OX40 agonist ivuxolimab in advanced cancers. Study-wide findings and caveats: In general, CD8+ T cells held more expanded clones than CD4+ did, on average.

TCRdb's copy holds only in-frame clones and misses some; the assay was immunoSEQ multiplex PCR. The sample records around 64,000 clones, 91% being singletons. V lost 5 bases and J 8 bases, leaving 13 bases between the germline ends. Germline lookup yields CDR1 SGHNT and CDR2 YYREEE (reference sequence). The CDR3 sequence is 12 residues long. The origin of this receptor is an adult with an advanced solid tumor such as melanoma, head and neck, liver or kidney cancer. The source material was CD4+ or CD8+ T cells sorted from blood, sampled in a trial of the OX40 agonist ivuxolimab. This sequence joins TRBV5-4 and TRBJ1-1; the D is unclear. The CDR3 DNA reads TGTGCCAGCAGGGTGGGCAGTGGCGAAGCTTTCTTT. Its translation: CASRVGSGEAFF.